The present TCR beta chain was sequenced within a study of T cell responses to AZD1222 COVID-19 vaccine. TCRdb keeps only in-frame clones here, not all; method: immunoSEQ multiplex PCR. The sample comprises approximately 150,000 clones, just over 90% of which are singletons, and approximately 2.9% rests with the top ten. Study outcomes and limitations: Reportedly, close to half of spike-specific TCRs are directed against unmutated variant regions. Receipt of two AZD1222 doses was followed by a rise in Spike-specific TCR breadth and depth. Possibly, clonal diversity was underestimated; donors were largely white British and included more females. Seropositive status at baseline applied to only a handful of AZD1222 recipients.

The germline CDR1 and CDR2 sequences are MNHEY and SVGAGI. The junction had 5 bases not matched to a gene; V was cut back by 5 bases and J by 1 base. The CDR3 has 15 residues. This clone was seen ten or more times. Its antigen remains unknown. The receptor comes from an adult in good health. This sample comprised peripheral blood, obtained on day 0 of AZD1222 vaccination. The rearrangement joins TRBV6-5 to TRBJ1-5; TRBD1 agrees at 7 bases. The CDR3 nucleotides are TGTGCCAGCAGTCCCGGGACAGTGAGCAATCAGCCCCAGCATTTT. Protein product: CASSPGTVSNQPQHF.